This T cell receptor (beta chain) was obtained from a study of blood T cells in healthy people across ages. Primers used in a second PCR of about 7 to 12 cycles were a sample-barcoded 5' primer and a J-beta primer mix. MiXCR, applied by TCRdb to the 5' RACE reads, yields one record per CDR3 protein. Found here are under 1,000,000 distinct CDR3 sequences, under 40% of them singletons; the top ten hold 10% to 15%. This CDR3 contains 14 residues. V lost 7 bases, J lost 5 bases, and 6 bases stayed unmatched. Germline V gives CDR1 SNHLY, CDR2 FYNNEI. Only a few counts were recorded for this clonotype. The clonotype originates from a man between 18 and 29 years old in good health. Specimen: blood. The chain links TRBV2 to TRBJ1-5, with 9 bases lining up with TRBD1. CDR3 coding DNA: TGTGCCAGCATTTCGGACAGGGGCGATCAGCCCCAGCATTTT. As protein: CASISDRGDQPQHF.